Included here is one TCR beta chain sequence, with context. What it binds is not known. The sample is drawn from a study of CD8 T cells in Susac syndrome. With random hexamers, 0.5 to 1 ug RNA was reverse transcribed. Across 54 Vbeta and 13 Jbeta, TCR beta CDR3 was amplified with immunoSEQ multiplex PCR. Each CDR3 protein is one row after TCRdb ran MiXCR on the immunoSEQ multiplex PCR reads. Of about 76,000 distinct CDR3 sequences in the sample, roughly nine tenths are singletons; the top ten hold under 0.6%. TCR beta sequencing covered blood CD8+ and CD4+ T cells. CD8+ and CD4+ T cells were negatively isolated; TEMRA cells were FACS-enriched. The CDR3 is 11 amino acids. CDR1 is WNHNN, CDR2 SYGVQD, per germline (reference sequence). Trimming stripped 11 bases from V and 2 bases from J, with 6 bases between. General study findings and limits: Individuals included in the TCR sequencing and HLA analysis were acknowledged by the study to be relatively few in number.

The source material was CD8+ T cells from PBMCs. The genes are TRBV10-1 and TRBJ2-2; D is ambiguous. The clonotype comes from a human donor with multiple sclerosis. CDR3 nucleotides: TGCGCCGGCGATAACACCGGGGAGCTGTTTTTT. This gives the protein CAGDNTGELFF.